This T cell receptor (beta chain) was sequenced during a study of a mutant IDH1 vaccine in newly diagnosed glioma. As to time point: week 35, safety follow-up. Every vaccine dose comprised 300 ug of mutant IDH1 20-mer peptide plus topical imiquimod. Data came from immunoSEQ multiplex PCR; TCRdb stores just in-frame clones and leaves some out. The sample includes about 54,000 clones, under 90% of them seen just once. About this clone: The target antigen is unknown.

The V end lost 2 bases, the J end lost 4 bases, and 6 bases lay between the germline ends. The CDR3 is 13 residues long. Germline CDR1 MGHRA, CDR2 YSYEKL. The chain employs TRBV4-1 and TRBJ1-5, with unresolved D. The origin of this receptor is a woman between 18 and 29 years old with glioma. Sequences were derived from PBMCs, sampled from a glioma patient whose treatment included an IDH1 peptide vaccine. The chain's CDR3 is CASSQWANQPQHF. In DNA, the CDR3 is TGCGCCAGCAGCCAATGGGCTAATCAGCCCCAGCATTTT.